The entry below describes one TCR beta chain. The target of this receptor is not known. The sample holds no much larger clone one base away, and base qualities are not on file. Each collaborating institution followed its own protocols to collect whole blood in K2EDTA tubes. For TCRbeta analysis, collaborator samples were shipped as frozen whole blood, as isolated PBMCs, or as DNA extracted from either sample type. Measured from the cysteine to the phenylalanine, the CDR3 is 18 residues long. Left in the record is the CDR3 DNA by itself, 54 bases read in frame from the first base. The germline V gene supplies CDR1 MNHNS and CDR2 SASEGT. V is cut by 1 base and J by 9 bases, and the space between the germline ends is 22 bases. This sample was included in a study of blood T cell repertoires in COVID-19 (dated by TCRdb to the early 2020s). Context from the whole study: Collaborator samples came from the United States, Italy and Spain and covered acute and convalescent phases of COVID-19. Where available, HLA class I and class II types were taken from metadata supplied by the sample provider and were not determined by assay-based typing. Nearly every sample came with metadata listing a de-identified subject ID, COVID-19 status, age in years and sex. The dataset comprised deeply sampled blood TCRbeta repertoires from subjects exposed to, actively infected with, or recovered from COVID-19. Samples came from the ongoing ImmuneRACE study (first 160 participants) plus 1,254 subjects from 6 global collaborators. The repertoires were made available in a free public database intended to serve as a resource for research on the immune response to SARS-CoV-2. The material from the prospective study consisted of cDNA or gDNA derived from T cells, B-cell-depleted T cells, or PBMCs. Study-level results and caveats: The quantity of clinical and demographic metadata differed by source and by participant and was supplied without curation.

TCRbeta CDR3 regions were amplified from genomic DNA by means of the immunoSEQ Assay, a bias-controlled multiplex PCR. The authors' pipeline ran thus. Nucleated cell counts per sample were estimated from amplification of reference gene primers within the assay. To quantify the absolute abundance of each unique TCRbeta CDR3 rearrangement, sequence reads were collapsed and filtered. For each sample, productive Simpson clonality was calculated as the square root of Simpson's diversity index over productive rearrangements. TCRdb provides this immuneACCESS table in a form limited to in-frame rearrangements. Some clones are lacking; in checked studies, under half of them reflect an unresolved V gene, and why the rest are absent is not known. Clone size and the V and J calls come from that table; the DNA yielded D and trimming. The sample table shows about 120,000 clones, and 76% are seen once. The top ten clonotypes cover roughly 3.8% of the sample.

The V gene is TRBV6-1 and the J gene is TRBJ1-6, and possibly TRBD1, on 5 matching bases. Specimen: peripheral blood. This TCR came from a woman of 80 years or more with acute or convalescent COVID-19. The CDR3 region: CASSEVRRGLTPRSPLHF. The sequence in DNA is TGTGCCAGCAGTGAAGTGAGGCGGGGACTTACCCCCCGTTCACCCCTCCACTTT.